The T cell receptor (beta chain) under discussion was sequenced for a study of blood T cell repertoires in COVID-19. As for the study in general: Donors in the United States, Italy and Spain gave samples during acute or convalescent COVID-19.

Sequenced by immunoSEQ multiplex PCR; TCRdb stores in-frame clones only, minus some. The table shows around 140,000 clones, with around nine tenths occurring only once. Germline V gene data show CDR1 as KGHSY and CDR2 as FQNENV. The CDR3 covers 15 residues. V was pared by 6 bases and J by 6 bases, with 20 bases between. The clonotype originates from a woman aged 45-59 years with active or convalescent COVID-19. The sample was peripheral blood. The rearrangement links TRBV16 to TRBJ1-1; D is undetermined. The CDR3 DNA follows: TGTGCCAGCAGGGGTATTAATTTGCAGGTCTCTGAAGCTTTCTTT. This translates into CASRGINLQVSEAFF.